This section outlines one TCR beta chain sequence together with its context. Its specificity is unknown. V shed 0 bases and J shed 0 bases, with 6 bases lying between them. CDR1 is MGHRA, CDR2 YSYEKL, per germline. The CDR3 spans 15 residues. Noted time point: cycle 4 day 1 (C4D1), after 6 weeks of nivolumab. All the patients suffered relapse after autologous stem cell transplantation, and brentuximab vedotin exposure differed. After thawing, PBMCs were subjected to magnetic negative selection to isolate CD8+ T cells. This sample was taken from a study of PD-1 blockade in classical Hodgkin lymphoma. Whole-study results and caveats: Newly diagnosed patients reportedly had lower baseline TCR diversity than healthy donors. TCR diversity in CD4+, not CD8+, cells rose significantly by C4D1. Nivolumab initiated under 1 year post-ASCT led to patient exclusion.

Only in-frame clones appear in the TCRdb table, and some are missing; sequencing was by immunoSEQ multiplex PCR. Of roughly 12,000 clones in the sample, approximately 85% were seen once. Sequencing was performed on CD8+ T cells from blood, taken before the fourth cycle of nivolumab. The receptor was derived from a human donor with classical Hodgkin lymphoma. The donor label of this sample is uncertain. This rearrangement joins TRBV4-1 to TRBJ1-5; D gene ambiguous. CDR3 sequence: CASSQDLYSNQPQHF. The CDR3 DNA sequence: TGCGCCAGCAGCCAAGACCTATATAGCAATCAGCCCCAGCATTTT.